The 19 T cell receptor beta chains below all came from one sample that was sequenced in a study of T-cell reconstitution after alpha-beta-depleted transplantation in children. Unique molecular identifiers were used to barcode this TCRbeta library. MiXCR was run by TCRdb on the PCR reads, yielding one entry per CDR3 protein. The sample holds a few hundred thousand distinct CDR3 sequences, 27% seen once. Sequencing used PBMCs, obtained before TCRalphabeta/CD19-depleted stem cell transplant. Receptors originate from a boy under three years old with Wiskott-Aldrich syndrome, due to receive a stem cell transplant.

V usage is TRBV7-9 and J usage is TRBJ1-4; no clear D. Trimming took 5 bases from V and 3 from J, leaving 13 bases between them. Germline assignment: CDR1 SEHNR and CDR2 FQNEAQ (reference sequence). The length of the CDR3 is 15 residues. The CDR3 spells CASSPVDGSNEKLFF. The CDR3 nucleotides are TGTGCCAGCAGCCCCGTGGACGGATCTAATGAAAAACTGTTTTTT.

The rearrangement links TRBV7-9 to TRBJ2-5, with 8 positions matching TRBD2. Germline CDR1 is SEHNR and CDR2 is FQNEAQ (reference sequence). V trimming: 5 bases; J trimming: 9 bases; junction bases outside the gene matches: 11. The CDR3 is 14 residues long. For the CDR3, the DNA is TGTGCCAGCAGCATCCGTAGCGGGATCAACTCCCAGTACTTC. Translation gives CASSIRSGINSQYF.

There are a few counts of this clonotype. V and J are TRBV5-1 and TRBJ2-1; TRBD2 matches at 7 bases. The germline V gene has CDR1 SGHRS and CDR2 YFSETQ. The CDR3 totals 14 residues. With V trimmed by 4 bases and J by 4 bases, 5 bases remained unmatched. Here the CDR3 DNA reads TGCGCCAGCAGCAAAGCTAGCGGTTACAATGAGCAGTTCTTC. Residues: CASSKASGYNEQFF.

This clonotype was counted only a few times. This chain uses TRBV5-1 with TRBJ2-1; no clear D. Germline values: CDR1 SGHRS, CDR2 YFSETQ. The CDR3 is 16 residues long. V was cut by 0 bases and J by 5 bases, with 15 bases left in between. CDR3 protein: CASSLESTRSDNEQFF. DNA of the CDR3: TGCGCCAGCAGCTTGGAGTCGACCCGGTCCGACAATGAGCAGTTCTTC.

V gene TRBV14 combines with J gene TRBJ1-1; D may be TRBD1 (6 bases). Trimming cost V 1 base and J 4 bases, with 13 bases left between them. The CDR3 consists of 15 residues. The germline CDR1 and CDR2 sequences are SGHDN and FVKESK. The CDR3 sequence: CASSQGGGWGTEAFF. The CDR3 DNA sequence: TGTGCCAGCAGCCAAGGTGGGGGCTGGGGCACTGAAGCTTTCTTT.

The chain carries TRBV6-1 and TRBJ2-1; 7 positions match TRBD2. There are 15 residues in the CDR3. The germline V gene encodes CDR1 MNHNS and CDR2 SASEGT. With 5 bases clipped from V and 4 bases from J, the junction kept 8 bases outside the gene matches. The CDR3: CASSKTLAEYNEQFF. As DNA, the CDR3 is TGTGCCAGCAGTAAAACCCTAGCGGAGTACAATGAGCAGTTCTTC.

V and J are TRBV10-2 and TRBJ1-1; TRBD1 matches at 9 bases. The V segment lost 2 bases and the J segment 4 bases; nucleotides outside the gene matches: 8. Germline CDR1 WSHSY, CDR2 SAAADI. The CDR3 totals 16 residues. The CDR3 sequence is CASSETGGVGSTEAFF. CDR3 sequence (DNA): TGCGCCAGCAGTGAGACAGGGGGCGTGGGAAGCACTGAAGCTTTCTTT.

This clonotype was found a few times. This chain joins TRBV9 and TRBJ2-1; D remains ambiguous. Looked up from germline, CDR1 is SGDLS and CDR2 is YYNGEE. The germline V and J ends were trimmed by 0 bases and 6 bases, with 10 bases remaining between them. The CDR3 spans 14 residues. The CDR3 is CASSVDLEVNEQFF. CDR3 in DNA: TGTGCCAGCAGCGTAGACCTTGAAGTCAATGAGCAGTTCTTC.

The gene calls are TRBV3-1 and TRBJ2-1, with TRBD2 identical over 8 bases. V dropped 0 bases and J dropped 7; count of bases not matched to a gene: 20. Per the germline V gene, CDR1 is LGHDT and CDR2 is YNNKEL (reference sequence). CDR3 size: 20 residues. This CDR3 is CASSQERGYRRREGTNEQFF. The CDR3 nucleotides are TGTGCCAGCAGCCAAGAACGGGGTTATCGAAGACGGGAGGGTACTAATGAGCAGTTCTTC.

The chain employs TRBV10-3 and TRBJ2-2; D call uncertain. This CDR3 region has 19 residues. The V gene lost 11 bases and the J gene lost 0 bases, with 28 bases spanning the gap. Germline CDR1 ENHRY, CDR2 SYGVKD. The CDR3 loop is CAPQNGGICRSANTGELFF. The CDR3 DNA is TGTGCCCCGCAGAATGGTGGAATATGCCGTAGTGCGAACACCGGGGAGCTGTTTTTT.

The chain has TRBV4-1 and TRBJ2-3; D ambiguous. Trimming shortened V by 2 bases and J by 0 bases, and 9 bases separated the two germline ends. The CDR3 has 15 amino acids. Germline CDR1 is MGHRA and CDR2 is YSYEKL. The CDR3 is CASSQPEISTDTQYF. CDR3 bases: TGCGCCAGCAGCCAACCCGAGATTAGCACAGATACGCAGTATTTT.

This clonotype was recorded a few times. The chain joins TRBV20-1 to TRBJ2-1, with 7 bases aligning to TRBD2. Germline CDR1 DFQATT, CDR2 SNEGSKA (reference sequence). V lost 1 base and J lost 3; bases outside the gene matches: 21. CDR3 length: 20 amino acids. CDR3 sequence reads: CSARGEVLRGRATDYNEQFF. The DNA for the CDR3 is TGCAGTGCTAGAGGAGAGGTTCTACGCGGGAGAGCCACGGACTACAATGAGCAGTTCTTC.

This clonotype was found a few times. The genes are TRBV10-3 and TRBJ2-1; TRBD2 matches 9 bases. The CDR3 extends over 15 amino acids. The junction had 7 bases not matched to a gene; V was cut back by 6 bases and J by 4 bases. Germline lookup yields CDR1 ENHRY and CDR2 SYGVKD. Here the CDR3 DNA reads TGTGCCATCAGCAGAGGGACTAGCCTGTACAATGAGCAGTTCTTC. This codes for CAISRGTSLYNEQFF.

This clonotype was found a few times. The CDR3 loop is CSPGVNLNTEAFF. The CDR3 DNA sequence: TGCAGTCCAGGGGTGAATTTGAACACTGAAGCTTTCTTT. This chain links TRBV20-1 with TRBJ1-1, with D possibly matching TRBD1 (6 bases). CDR1 DFQATT and CDR2 SNEGSKA come from the germline V gene (reference sequence). Trimming removed 8 bases at V and 0 bases at J, with 13 bases between. The CDR3 has 13 amino acids.

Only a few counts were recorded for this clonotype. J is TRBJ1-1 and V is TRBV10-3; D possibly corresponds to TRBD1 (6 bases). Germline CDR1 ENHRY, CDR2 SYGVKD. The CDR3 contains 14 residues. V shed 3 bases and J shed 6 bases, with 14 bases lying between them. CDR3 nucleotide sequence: TGTGCCATCAGTGAACTGGGGGCGGCCGCTGAAGCTTTCTTT. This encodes CAISELGAAAEAFF.

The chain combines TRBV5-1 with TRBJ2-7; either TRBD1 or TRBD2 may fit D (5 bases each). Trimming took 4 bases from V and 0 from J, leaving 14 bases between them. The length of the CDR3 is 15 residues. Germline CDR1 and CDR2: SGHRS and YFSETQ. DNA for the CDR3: TGCGCCAGCAGCCCTAGGGACGGGATCTCCTACGAGCAGTACTTC. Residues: CASSPRDGISYEQYF.

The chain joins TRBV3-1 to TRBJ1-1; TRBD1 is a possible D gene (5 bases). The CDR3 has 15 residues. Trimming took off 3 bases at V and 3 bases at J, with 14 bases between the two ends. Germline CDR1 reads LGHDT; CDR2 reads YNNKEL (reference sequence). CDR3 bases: TGTGCCAGCAGCCAGAAGACAGCGGGATACACTGAAGCTTTCTTT. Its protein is CASSQKTAGYTEAFF.

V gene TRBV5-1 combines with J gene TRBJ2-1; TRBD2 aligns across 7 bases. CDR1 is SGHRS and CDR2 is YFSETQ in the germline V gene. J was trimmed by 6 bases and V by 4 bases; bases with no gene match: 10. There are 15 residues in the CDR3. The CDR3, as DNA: TGCGCCAGCAGCCCAGGACTAGTGCCATCCAATGAGCAGTTCTTC. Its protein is CASSPGLVPSNEQFF.

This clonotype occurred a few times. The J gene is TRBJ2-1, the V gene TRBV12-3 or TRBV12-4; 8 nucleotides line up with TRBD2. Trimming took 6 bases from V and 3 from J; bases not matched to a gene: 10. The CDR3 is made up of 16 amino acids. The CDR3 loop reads CASSHRAGVVYNEQFF. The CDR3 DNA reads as TGTGCCAGCAGCCATCGAGCGGGAGTGGTCTACAATGAGCAGTTCTTC.